This T cell receptor (beta chain) emerged from a study of blood T cell repertoires in COVID-19. The table came from immunoSEQ multiplex PCR; TCRdb's copy has only in-frame clones and leaves some out. The profile shows 200,000 to 250,000 clones, roughly 79% of them singletons. J gave up 13 bases and V 6 bases, and 7 bases lay outside the gene matches. CDR1 is MNHEY, CDR2 SVGEGT, per germline. The CDR3 loop spans 12 amino acids. This clonotype was obtained from a woman older than 75 with COVID-19, enrolled during active disease. The chain is built from TRBV6-2 or TRBV6-3 and TRBJ1-4; 8 nucleotides line up with TRBD1. The source material was peripheral blood. The CDR3 region has the DNA TGTGCCAGCAGCCGACAGGGGCTAGGACTGTTTTTT. Translated: CASSRQGLGLFF.